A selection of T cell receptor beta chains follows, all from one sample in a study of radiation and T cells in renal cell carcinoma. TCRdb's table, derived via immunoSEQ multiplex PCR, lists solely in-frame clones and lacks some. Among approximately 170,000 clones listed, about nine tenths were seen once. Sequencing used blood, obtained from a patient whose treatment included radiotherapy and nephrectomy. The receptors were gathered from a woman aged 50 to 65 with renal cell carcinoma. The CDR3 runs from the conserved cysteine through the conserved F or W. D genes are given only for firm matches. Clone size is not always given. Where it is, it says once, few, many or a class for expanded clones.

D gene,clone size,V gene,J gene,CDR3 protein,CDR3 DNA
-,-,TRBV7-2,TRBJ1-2,CATPQTGGHNYGYTF,TGTGCCACCCCTCAAACGGGGGGGCATAACTATGGCTACACCTTC
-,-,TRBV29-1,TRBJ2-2,CSVEAREHAGELFF,TGCAGCGTTGAGGCTAGGGAGCATGCCGGGGAGCTGTTTTTT
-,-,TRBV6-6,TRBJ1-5,CASTKWTASNQPQHF,TGTGCCAGCACTAAATGGACAGCTAGCAATCAGCCCCAGCATTTT
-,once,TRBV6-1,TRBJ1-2,CASTEPGLKRDGYTF,TGTGCCAGCACTGAACCGGGCCTAAAGAGGGATGGCTACACCTTC
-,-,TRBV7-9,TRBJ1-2,CASSFGEGYTF,TGTGCCAGCAGCTTTGGGGAGGGCTACACCTTC
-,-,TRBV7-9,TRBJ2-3,CASSPGGPDTQYF,TGTGCCAGCAGCCCGGGGGGCCCAGATACGCAGTATTTT
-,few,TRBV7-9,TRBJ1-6,CASSTATTGVNSPLHF,TGTGCCAGCAGCACAGCCACGACAGGAGTTAATTCACCCCTCCACTTT
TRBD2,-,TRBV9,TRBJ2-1,CASSAGLAAKQFF,TGTGCCAGCAGCGCTGGACTAGCGGCCAAGCAGTTCTTC
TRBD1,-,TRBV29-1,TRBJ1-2,CSVEGTGTNYGYTF,TGCAGCGTTGAAGGGACAGGGACTAACTATGGCTACACCTTC
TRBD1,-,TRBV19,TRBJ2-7,CASSISRGPRDEQYF,TGTGCCAGTAGTATATCCAGGGGGCCCAGAGACGAGCAGTACTTC
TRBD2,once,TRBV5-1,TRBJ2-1,CASSLGLAGEGEQFF,TGCGCCAGCAGCTTGGGGCTAGCGGGGGAGGGTGAGCAGTTCTTC
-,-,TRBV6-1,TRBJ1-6,CASSEVGDNSPLHF,TGTGCCAGCAGTGAAGTAGGAGATAATTCACCCCTCCACTTT
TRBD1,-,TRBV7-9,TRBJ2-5,CASSLATGGAQTQYF,TGTGCCAGCAGCTTAGCTACAGGGGGCGCCCAGACCCAGTACTTC
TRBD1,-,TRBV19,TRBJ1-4,CASSTGQFNEKLFF,TGTGCCAGTAGTACGGGACAGTTTAATGAAAAACTGTTTTTT
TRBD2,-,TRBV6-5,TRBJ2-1,CASRPAGGQYNEQFF,TGTGCCAGCAGACCAGCGGGGGGTCAGTACAATGAGCAGTTCTTC
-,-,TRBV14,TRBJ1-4,CASSRMQRFGGVDEKLFF,TGTGCCAGCAGCCGTATGCAACGGTTCGGAGGGGTTGATGAAAAACTGTTTTTT
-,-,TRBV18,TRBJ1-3,CASSPNSPSGSGNTIYF,TGTGCCAGCTCACCAAACTCCCCTAGTGGGTCTGGAAACACCATATATTTT
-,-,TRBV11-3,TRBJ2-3,CASSLEPDTQYF,TGTGCCAGCAGCTTAGAGCCAGATACGCAGTATTTT
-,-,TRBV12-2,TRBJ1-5,CASRLVPAGLPQHF,TGTGCAAGTCGCTTAGTTCCCGCCGGGCTGCCCCAGCATTTT
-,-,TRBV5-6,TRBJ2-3,CASSTRATDTQYF,TGTGCCAGCAGCACTCGGGCGACAGATACGCAGTATTTT
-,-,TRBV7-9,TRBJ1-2,CASSLLRRGAGYTF,TGTGCCAGCAGCTTACTTCGCAGGGGAGCTGGCTACACCTTC
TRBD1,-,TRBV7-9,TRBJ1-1,CASSPSTGYSFF,TGTGCCAGCAGCCCCTCGACAGGGTACTCTTTCTTT
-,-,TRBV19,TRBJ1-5,CASSIAGWGQPQHF,TGTGCCAGTAGTATAGCTGGGTGGGGTCAGCCCCAGCATTTT
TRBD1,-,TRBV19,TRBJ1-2,CASRAPGTVYGYTF,TGTGCCAGTAGAGCCCCCGGGACAGTCTATGGCTACACCTTC
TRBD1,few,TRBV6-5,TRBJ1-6,CASSYGDRGDSPLHF,TGTGCCAGCAGTTATGGGGACAGGGGGGACTCACCCCTCCACTTT
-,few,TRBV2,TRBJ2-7,CASLLSLGSYEQYF,TGTGCCAGCTTACTCTCTTTGGGCTCCTACGAGCAGTACTTC
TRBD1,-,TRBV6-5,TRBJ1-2,CASSSPRDRGNYGYTF,TGTGCCAGCAGTTCGCCTCGGGACAGGGGTAACTATGGCTACACCTTC
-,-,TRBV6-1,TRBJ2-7,CASRLGGWYEQYF,TGTGCCAGCCGCCTGGGGGGCTGGTACGAGCAGTACTTC
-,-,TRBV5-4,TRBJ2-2,CASSLQGLTGELFF,TGTGCCAGCAGCTTGCAGGGGCTAACCGGGGAGCTGTTTTTT
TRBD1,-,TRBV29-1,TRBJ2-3,CSVFAQGPDTQYF,TGCAGCGTCTTTGCACAGGGGCCAGATACGCAGTATTTT
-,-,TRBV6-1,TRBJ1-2,CASSEAGYYGYTF,TGTGCCAGCAGTGAAGCGGGGTACTATGGCTACACCTTC
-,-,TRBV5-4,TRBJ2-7,CASSLYAPGTSEQYF,TGTGCCAGCAGCTTGTACGCGCCAGGCACATCCGAGCAGTACTTC